The text below deals with one TCR beta chain. In the source study's methods: Estimation of nucleated cell counts relied on the amplification of reference gene primers. The table came from immunoSEQ multiplex PCR; TCRdb's copy has only in-frame clones and leaves some out. Clone size and V and J calls were adopted from that table, with D and trimming inferred from the DNA. The sample has about 320,000 clones, approximately 88% seen once. These data originate in a study of blood T cell repertoires in COVID-19. In the study overall: Acute and convalescent COVID-19 samples came from the United States, Italy and Spain.

In terms of age and location, participants ranged from roughly 18 to 100 years and lived in about two dozen US areas. Cohorts were assigned according to the clinical history that participants reported. Germline CDR1 SGHTA, CDR2 FQGNSA. Trimming left V 1 base short and J 2 bases short, with 4 bases between. This CDR3 spans 13 amino acids. The sample consisted of PBMCs or T cells enriched from blood (not recorded which). The receptor comes from a man between 60 and 70 years old who had recovered from COVID-19. The chain joins TRBV7-2 to TRBJ2-3, with D unclear. The CDR3 is CASSLVDTDTQYF. Here the CDR3 DNA reads TGTGCCAGCAGCTTAGTAGACACAGATACGCAGTATTTT.